This T cell receptor beta chain was identified in a study of a mutant IDH1 vaccine in newly diagnosed glioma (dated by TCRdb to about 2021). With respect to the entire study: The approximately 32 treated patients were approximately 62% male and around 40% female, with a mean age of around 40 years. Before enrollment, patients had received standard therapy of radiotherapy alone, temozolomide alone, or radiochemotherapy with temozolomide; most received the combination. Peripheral blood was collected at six visits: V03 (baseline), V05, V07, V10, V12 and V13. Longitudinal TCRB deep sequencing was performed for about two dozen treated patients wherever samples were available for exploratory analyses.

The CDR3, from cysteine to phenylalanine, totals 12 residues. Of all the DNA, just the CDR3 is kept, 36 bases in frame from base 1. V lost 7 bases and J lost 5 bases; the stretch between them is 12 bases long. Based on the germline V gene (reference sequence), the CDR1 and CDR2 sequences are SEHNR and FQNEAQ. The paper as a whole reports these results and caveats: No apparent relationship was observed between pseudoprogression and alterations in the top peripheral T cell clonotypes detected by TCRB sequencing. Across multiple MHC alleles, vaccine-induced immune responses were seen in approximately 93% of patients. The authors noted that analyses of patient blood samples could not be reproduced because of sample limitations. PBMC samples for TCRB deep sequencing were selected based on availability.

Comments on this clone: The target of this receptor is not known. Base qualities are missing; no much larger clone stands one base away.

The sample's time point label, in plain terms: baseline, week 1 (first vaccination visit). The sample's treatment or condition label, decoded: pre-vaccination baseline after standard-of-care therapy. Newly diagnosed WHO grade 3 or 4 IDH1-mutant astrocytomas showing loss of nuclear ATRX were present in the donors. The samples were drawn from NOA16, a multicentre, single-arm, open-label phase I trial in Germany that tested a mutant IDH1 peptide vaccine in humans for the first time. For immunogenicity testing, the blood drawn at visit V03 was used as the baseline sample. The DNeasy Blood and Tissue Kit was used to extract genomic DNA from EDTA blood for TCRB sequencing. Library prep was done by the immunoSEQ multiplex PCR assay. Rearranged TCR beta chain sequences were amplified with the hsTCRB Kit following the manufacturer's protocol. Sequencing of TCRB libraries was carried out on an Illumina MiSeq. The authors' pipeline ran thus. The proprietary platform of the kit vendor was used for demultiplexing, trimming and gene mapping. Here the immuneACCESS table is served through TCRdb, limited to in-frame sequences with V and J called. Missing clones are a known gap in these copies; in checked studies unresolved V genes cover under half, and the rest lacks a known reason. The V and J calls and the clone size are those of that table, but D and trimming were determined from the DNA. The sample table contains approximately 67,000 clones; only one count was recorded for 83% of them. Together, the top ten hold approximately 4.2% of the sample.

This clonotype was sampled from a young woman with glioma. Some clones in this sample may be carry-over from other donors' samples. In this chain, TRBV7-9 is recombined with TRBJ2-7, and TRBD1 may be the D gene, going by 6 matching bases. Sample: peripheral blood mononuclear cells (PBMCs), taken from a glioma patient treated with radiotherapy, temozolomide or both. The CDR3 protein: CASTRQVNEQYF. The DNA sequence is as follows: TGTGCCAGCACCCGACAGGTGAACGAGCAGTACTTC.